This note documents a single TCR beta chain sequence. This clone was detected once. Its antigen is not yet known. The record has no base qualities; no much larger clone is one base away. The library relied on the immunoSEQ multiplex PCR assay. As stored in TCRdb, this immuneACCESS dataset retains in-frame rearrangements with V and J assigned. A fraction of the clones does not appear; measured against another copy, unresolved V genes explain less than half of the discrepancy, and the remainder lacks a known reason. Counted in this sample were a few hundred thousand clones; 80% to 95% of them appeared once. Clones ranked in the top ten supply over 5.5% of the sample. These data originate in a study of control samples from healthy donors and cancer patients (dated by TCRdb to 2018 to 2021). V is trimmed back by 10 bases and J by 1 base, and the junction contains 6 bases that no gene match accounts for. The cysteine opens and the phenylalanine closes a CDR3 of 14 amino acids. Only the CDR3 DNA is retained, 42 bases long and in frame from the first base. Reading the germline V gene (reference sequence) gives CDR1 LNHDA and CDR2 SQIVND.

The source material was PBMCs. The receptor was isolated from a middle-aged man with head and neck cancer. Rearrangement joined TRBV19 to TRBJ2-2; TRBD1 agrees with 7 junctional bases. The base sequence is TGTGCCACAGAGACAGGGTGGAACACCGGGGAGCTGTTTTTT. Its amino acids are CATETGWNTGELFF.